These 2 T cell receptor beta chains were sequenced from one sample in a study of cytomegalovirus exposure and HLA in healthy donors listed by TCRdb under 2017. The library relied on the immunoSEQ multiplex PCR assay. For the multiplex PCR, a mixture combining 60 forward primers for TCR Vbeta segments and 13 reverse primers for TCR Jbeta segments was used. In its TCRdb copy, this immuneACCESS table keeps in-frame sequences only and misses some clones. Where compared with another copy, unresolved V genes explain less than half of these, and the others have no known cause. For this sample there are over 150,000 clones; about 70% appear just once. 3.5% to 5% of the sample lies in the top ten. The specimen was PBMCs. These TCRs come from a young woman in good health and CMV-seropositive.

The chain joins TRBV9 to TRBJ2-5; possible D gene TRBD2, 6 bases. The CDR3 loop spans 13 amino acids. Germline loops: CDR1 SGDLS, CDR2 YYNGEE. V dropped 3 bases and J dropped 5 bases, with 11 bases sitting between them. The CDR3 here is CASSGTSWETQYF. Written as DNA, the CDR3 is TGTGCCAGCAGCGGCACTAGCTGGGAGACCCAGTACTTC.

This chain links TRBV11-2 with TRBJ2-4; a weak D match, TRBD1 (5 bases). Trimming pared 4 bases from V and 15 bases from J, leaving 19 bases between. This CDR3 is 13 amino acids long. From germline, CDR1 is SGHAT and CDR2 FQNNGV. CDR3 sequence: CASSSANRQIRYF. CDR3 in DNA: TGTGCCAGCAGCTCAGCAAACCGACAGATACGGTACTTC.